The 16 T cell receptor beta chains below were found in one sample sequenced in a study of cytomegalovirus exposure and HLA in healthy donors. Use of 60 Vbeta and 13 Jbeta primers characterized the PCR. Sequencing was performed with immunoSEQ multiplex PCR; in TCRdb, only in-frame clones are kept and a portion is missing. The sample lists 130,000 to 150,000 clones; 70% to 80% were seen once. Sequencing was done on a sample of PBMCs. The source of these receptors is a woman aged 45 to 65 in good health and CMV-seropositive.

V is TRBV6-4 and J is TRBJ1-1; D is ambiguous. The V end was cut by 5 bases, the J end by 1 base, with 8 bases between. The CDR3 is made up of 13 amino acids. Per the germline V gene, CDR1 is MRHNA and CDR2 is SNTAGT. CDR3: CASSPRSNTEAFF. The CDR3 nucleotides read TGTGCCAGCAGTCCCAGGTCGAACACTGAAGCTTTCTTT.

This CDR3 is CASGTALGYGYTF. The CDR3 coding sequence is TGTGCCAGCGGGACTGCCTTGGGGTATGGCTACACCTTC. The chain uses TRBV2 and TRBJ1-2; perhaps TRBD1 as D (5 bases). Germline assignment: CDR1 SNHLY and CDR2 FYNNEI. The CDR3 totals 13 residues. V lost 8 bases and J lost 5, with 15 bases in between.

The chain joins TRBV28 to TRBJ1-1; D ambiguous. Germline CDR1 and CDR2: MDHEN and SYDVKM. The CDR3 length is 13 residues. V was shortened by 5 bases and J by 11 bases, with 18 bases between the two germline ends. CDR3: CASSPEPESVAFF. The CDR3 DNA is TGTGCCAGCAGTCCTGAACCCGAGTCGGTCGCTTTCTTT.

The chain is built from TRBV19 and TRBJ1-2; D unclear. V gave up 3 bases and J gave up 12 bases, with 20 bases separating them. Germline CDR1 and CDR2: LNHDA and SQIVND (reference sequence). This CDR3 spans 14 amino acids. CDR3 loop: CASSIKSFAGSDTF. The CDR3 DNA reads TGTGCCAGTAGTATCAAGTCTTTCGCGGGGTCCGACACCTTC.

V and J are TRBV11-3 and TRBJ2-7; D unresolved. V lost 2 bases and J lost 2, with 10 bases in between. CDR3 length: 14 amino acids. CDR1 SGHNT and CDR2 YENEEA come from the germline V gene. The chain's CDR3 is CASSLRDTPYEQYF. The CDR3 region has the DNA TGTGCCAGCAGCTTACGCGACACCCCCTACGAGCAGTACTTC.

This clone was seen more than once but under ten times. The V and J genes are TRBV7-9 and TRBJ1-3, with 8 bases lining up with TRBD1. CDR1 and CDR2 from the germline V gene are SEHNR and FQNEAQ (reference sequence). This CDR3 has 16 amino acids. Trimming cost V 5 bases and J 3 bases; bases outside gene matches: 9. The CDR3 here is CASSPRQGNNGNTIYF. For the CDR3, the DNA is TGTGCCAGCAGCCCCCGACAGGGGAACAATGGAAACACCATATATTTT.

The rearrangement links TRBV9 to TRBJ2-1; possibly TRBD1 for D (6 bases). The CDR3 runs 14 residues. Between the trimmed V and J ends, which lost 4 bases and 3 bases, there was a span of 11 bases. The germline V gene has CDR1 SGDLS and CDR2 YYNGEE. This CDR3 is CASSIGQLYNEQFF. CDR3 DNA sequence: TGTGCCAGCAGCATCGGACAGCTCTACAATGAGCAGTTCTTC.

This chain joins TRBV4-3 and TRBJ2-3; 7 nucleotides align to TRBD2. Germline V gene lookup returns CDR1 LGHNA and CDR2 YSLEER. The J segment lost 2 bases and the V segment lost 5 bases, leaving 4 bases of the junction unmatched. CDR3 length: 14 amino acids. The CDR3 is CASSDGGFTDTQYF. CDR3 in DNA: TGCGCCAGCAGCGACGGGGGGTTCACAGATACGCAGTATTTT.

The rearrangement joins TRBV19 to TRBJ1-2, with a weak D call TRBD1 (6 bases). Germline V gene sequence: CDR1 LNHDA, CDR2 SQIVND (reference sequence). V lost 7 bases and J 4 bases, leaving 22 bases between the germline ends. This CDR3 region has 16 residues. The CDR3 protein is CASTHPDKGVIYGYTF. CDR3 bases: TGTGCCAGTACTCACCCAGATAAGGGGGTGATCTATGGCTACACCTTC.

The chain's CDR3 is CASTGGRGRAYEQYF. CDR3 DNA sequence: TGTGCCAGCACGGGGGGGAGGGGGCGAGCCTACGAGCAGTACTTC. The chain has TRBV11-2 and TRBJ2-7; D perhaps matches TRBD2 (8 bases). Trimming pared 7 bases from V and 2 bases from J, leaving 18 bases between. The CDR3 totals 15 residues. In germline, CDR1 is SGHAT, CDR2 FQNNGV.

Here the CDR3 DNA reads TGTGCCAGCAGGAGACGTCGGGCAACTAATGAAAAACTGTTTTTT. Protein sequence: CASRRRRATNEKLFF. V is TRBV6-6 and J is TRBJ1-4; no reliable D call. The CDR3 has 15 amino acids. CDR1 and CDR2 (germline): MNHNY, SVGAGI (reference sequence). The V end lost 6 bases, the J end lost 0 bases, and 11 bases lay between the germline ends.

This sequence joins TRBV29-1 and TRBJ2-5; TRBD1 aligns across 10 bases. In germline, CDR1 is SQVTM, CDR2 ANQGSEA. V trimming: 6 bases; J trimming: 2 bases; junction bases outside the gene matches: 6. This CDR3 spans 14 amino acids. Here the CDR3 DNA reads TGCAGCGTGGCGGACAGGGGGGGGCAAGAGACCCAGTACTTC. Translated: CSVADRGGQETQYF.

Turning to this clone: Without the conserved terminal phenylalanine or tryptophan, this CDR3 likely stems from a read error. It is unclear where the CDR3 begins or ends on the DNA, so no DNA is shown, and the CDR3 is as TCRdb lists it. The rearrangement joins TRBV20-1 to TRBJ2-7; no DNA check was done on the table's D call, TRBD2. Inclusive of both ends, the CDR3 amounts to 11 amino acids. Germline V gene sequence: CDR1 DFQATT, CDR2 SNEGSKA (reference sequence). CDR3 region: CSAINFKQKEE.

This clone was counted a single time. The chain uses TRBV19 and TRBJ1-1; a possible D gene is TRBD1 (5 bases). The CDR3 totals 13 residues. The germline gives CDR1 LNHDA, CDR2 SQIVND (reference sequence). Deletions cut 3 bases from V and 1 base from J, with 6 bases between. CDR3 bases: TGTGCCAGTAGTATGGGGGGGAACACTGAAGCTTTCTTT. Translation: CASSMGGNTEAFF.

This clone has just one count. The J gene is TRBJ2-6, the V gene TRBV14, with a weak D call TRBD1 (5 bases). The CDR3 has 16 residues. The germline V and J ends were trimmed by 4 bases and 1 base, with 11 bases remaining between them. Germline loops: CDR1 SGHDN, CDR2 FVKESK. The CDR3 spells CASSLYRISGANVLTF. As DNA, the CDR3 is TGTGCCAGCAGCCTTTACAGGATTTCTGGGGCCAACGTCCTGACTTTC.

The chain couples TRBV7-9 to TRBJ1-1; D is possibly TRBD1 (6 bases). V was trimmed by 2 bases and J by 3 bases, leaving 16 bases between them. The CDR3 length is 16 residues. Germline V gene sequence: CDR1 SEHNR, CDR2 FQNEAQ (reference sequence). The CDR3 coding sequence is TGTGCCAGCAGCTTAAGTAGAGGGGGAAGCGACACTGAAGCTTTCTTT. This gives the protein CASSLSRGGSDTEAFF. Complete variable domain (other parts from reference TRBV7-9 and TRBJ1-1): DTGVSQNPRHKITKRGQNVTFRCDPISEHNRLYWYRQTLGQGPEFLTYFQNEAQLEKSRLLSDRFSAERPKGSFSTLEIQRTEQGDSAMYLCASSLSRGGSDTEAFFGQGTRLTVV.